This entry is about one T cell receptor beta chain. Trimming removed 6 bases at V and 6 bases at J, with 17 bases between. This CDR3 region has 14 residues. Per the germline V gene, CDR1 is SGHTA and CDR2 is FQGNSA. Sequenced by immunoSEQ multiplex PCR; TCRdb stores in-frame clones only, minus some. Of 40,000 to 50,000 clones listed, 75% to 90% are singletons. This entry is derived from a study of T cell responses to AZD1222 COVID-19 vaccine. This sequence was found in an adult who received the AZD1222 COVID-19 vaccine. The material was peripheral blood, obtained 28 days after the second AZD1222 dose. V gene TRBV7-2 combines with J gene TRBJ1-1; D unclear. CDR3 nucleotide sequence: TGTGCCAGCAGGCGAGGGAGTCTGGAAGCTGAAGCTTTCTTT. As protein: CASRRGSLEAEAFF.